Shown below are 27 T cell receptor beta chains from a single sample sequenced in a study of T-cell reconstitution after alpha-beta-depleted transplantation in children. A library of TCRbeta sequences, prepared with unique molecular identifiers, was generated. TCRdb recomputed calls from the PCR reads with MiXCR, one row per CDR3 protein. The sample yields 580,000 or so distinct CDR3 sequences, roughly 23% seen once. The source was PBMCs, mostly from graft donor cells, collected 360 days after TCRalphabeta/CD19-depleted stem cell transplant. The source of these receptors is a boy under two years old who had a stem cell transplant for acute myeloid leukemia, so the T cells may come from the graft donor.

In its sample, this clonotype was seen a few times. The CDR3 spells CSARRYGQHYEQYV. The CDR3 coding sequence is TGCAGTGCTAGACGATACGGGCAGCACTACGAGCAGTACGTC. This chain connects TRBV20-1 to TRBJ2-7; unclear D gene. The CDR3 extends over 14 amino acids. V dropped 2 bases and J dropped 3 bases, with 14 bases sitting between them. Germline V gene lookup returns CDR1 DFQATT and CDR2 SNEGSKA (reference sequence).

Many counts were recorded for this clonotype. The chain uses TRBV29-1 and TRBJ1-4, with 7 bases aligning to TRBD1. After removal of 7 bases from V and 3 bases from J, the junction contained 5 bases not matched to a gene. The CDR3 is 13 residues long. The germline CDR1 and CDR2 sequences are SQVTM and ANQGSEA. The DNA of the CDR3 is TGCAGCGGTAGACAGGGATCTAATGAAAAACTGTTTTTT. Translating it yields CSGRQGSNEKLFF. Complete variable domain (other parts from reference TRBV29-1 and TRBJ1-4): SAVISQKPSRDICQRGTSLTIQCQVDSQVTMMFWYRQQPGQSLTLIATANQGSEATYESGFVIDKFPISRPNLTFSTLTVSNMSPEDSSIYLCSGRQGSNEKLFFGSGTQLSVL.

The chain uses TRBV5-4 and TRBJ1-1, with TRBD1 as a possible D gene (6 bases). The CDR3 has 16 residues. The germline CDR1 and CDR2 sequences are SGHNT and YYREEE (reference sequence). Trimming removed 3 bases from V and 3 bases from J, with 18 bases in between. This CDR3 reads CASSSSPGAGDTEAFF. The CDR3 coding sequence is TGTGCCAGCAGCTCATCCCCGGGGGCCGGCGACACTGAAGCTTTCTTT.

In this sample, this clonotype turned up many times. V usage is TRBV14 and J usage is TRBJ2-7; the D gene is possibly TRBD1 (5 bases). CDR1 SGHDN and CDR2 FVKESK come from the germline V gene. Trimming removed 1 base at V and 2 bases at J, with 12 bases between. The CDR3 spans 15 residues. In nucleotides, the CDR3 is TGTGCCAGCAGCCAAGCGGCAGGGTCAACCTACGAGCAGTACGTC. This translates into CASSQAAGSTYEQYV.

The table lists this clonotype with a few counts. The chain carries TRBV12-3 or TRBV12-4 and TRBJ1-1, with D tentatively TRBD1 (6 bases). This CDR3 is 14 amino acids long. V lost 2 bases and J 4 bases, leaving 11 bases between the germline ends. CDR3: CASSLQGLSTEAFF. The CDR3 DNA follows: TGTGCCAGCAGTTTACAGGGGTTAAGCACTGAAGCTTTCTTT.

The CDR3 DNA is TGTGCCAGCAGTTTAGAGGGACAGCCGTACAATGAGCAGTTCTTC. Translating it yields CASSLEGQPYNEQFF. V gene TRBV12-3 or TRBV12-4 combines with J gene TRBJ2-1; 7 nucleotides align to TRBD1. CDR3 length: 15 residues. Losses at the gene ends were 1 base for V and 4 bases for J; bases not matched to a gene: 4.

This chain joins TRBV5-4 and TRBJ2-1; a possible D gene is TRBD2 (6 bases). The CDR3 runs to 12 residues. With 0 bases removed from V and 10 bases from J, the gap between germline ends came to 8 bases. Germline V lookup: CDR1 SGHNT, CDR2 YYREEE (reference sequence). As DNA, the CDR3 is TGTGCCAGCAGCTTGGATAGCGGCGAGCAGTTCTTC. Protein product: CASSLDSGEQFF.

The CDR3: CASSSDSWNTEAFF. DNA for the CDR3: TGTGCCAGCAGCTCCGACAGTTGGAACACTGAAGCTTTCTTT. V and J are TRBV5-5 and TRBJ1-1, with a tentative D call TRBD1 (5 bases). This CDR3 contains 14 residues. V was cut by 3 bases and J by 1 base, with 10 bases left in between. Germline V gene data show CDR1 as SGHKS and CDR2 as YYEKEE (reference sequence).

The V gene is TRBV20-1, the J gene TRBJ2-2, with a possible D match to TRBD1 (6 bases). CDR1 DFQATT and CDR2 SNEGSKA come from the germline V gene (reference sequence). V lost 0 bases and J lost 2, with 13 bases in between. The CDR3 spans 16 residues. For the CDR3, the DNA is TGCAGTGCTAGAGAGGCTACGGGACACAACACCGGGGAGCTGTTTTTT. It encodes CSAREATGHNTGELFF.

V gene TRBV9 combines with J gene TRBJ2-1; TRBD2 matches 7 bases. J was trimmed by 4 bases and V by 5 bases; bases with no gene match: 9. This CDR3 is 15 amino acids long. The germline CDR1 and CDR2 sequences are SGDLS and YYNGEE. The CDR3 reads CASSGGGPLYNEQFF. In DNA form, the CDR3 reads TGTGCCAGCAGTGGCGGGGGACCCCTTTACAATGAGCAGTTCTTC.

The chain carries TRBV12-3 or TRBV12-4 and TRBJ1-1; no clear D gene. V was trimmed by 7 bases and J by 5 bases, leaving 17 bases between them. The CDR3 consists of 14 residues. The CDR3: CASTLSGSWTEAFF. The CDR3 region has the DNA TGTGCCAGCACCTTAAGTGGCTCGTGGACTGAAGCTTTCTTT.

V is TRBV11-3 and J is TRBJ2-1; D is undetermined. Germline CDR1 SGHNT, CDR2 YENEEA. Trimming removed 2 bases at V and 0 bases at J, with 8 bases between. The CDR3 has 15 amino acids. CDR3 in DNA: TGTGCCAGCAGCTTATCTGGGTACTCCTACAATGAGCAGTTCTTC. As protein: CASSLSGYSYNEQFF.

This clonotype was observed many times. The chain links TRBV20-1 to TRBJ1-5; maybe TRBD1 (5 bases). The CDR3 loop spans 16 amino acids. Germline V gene sequence: CDR1 DFQATT, CDR2 SNEGSKA (reference sequence). Trimming took off 1 base at V and 1 base at J, with 14 bases between the two ends. The CDR3 loop is CSARVIGGGSNQPQHF. CDR3 nucleotide sequence: TGCAGTGCTAGAGTCATTGGGGGAGGCAGCAATCAGCCCCAGCATTTT.

There are a few counts of this clonotype. CDR3: CASSLVPGGYTDTQYF. The CDR3 DNA is TGCGCCAGCAGCTTGGTACCCGGGGGGTACACAGATACGCAGTATTTT. V gene TRBV5-1 combines with J gene TRBJ2-3, with 7 bases aligning to TRBD2. The CDR3 consists of 16 residues. In germline, CDR1 is SGHRS, CDR2 YFSETQ. The V and J ends lost 0 bases and 2 bases, in that order; junction bases with no gene match: 6.

This clonotype was counted a few times. This CDR3 fails to terminate in the conserved phenylalanine or tryptophan, so it likely reflects a read error. This rearrangement joins TRBV6-5 to TRBJ2-2; the D is unclear. Germline loops: CDR1 MNHEY, CDR2 SVGAGI. Between the trimmed V and J ends, which lost 2 bases and 3 bases, there was a span of 16 bases. The CDR3 contains 17 residues. The CDR3 spells CASSYVAYGTHTGELFL. CDR3 nucleotides: TGTGCCAGCAGTTACGTGGCGTACGGCACTCACACCGGGGAGCTGTTTCTT.

CDR3 region: CAISEVDSYEQYF. The CDR3 DNA follows: TGTGCCATCAGTGAGGTAGACTCCTACGAGCAGTACTTC. The rearrangement uses TRBV10-3 and TRBJ2-7; D ambiguous. This CDR3 has 13 amino acids. Germline CDR1 ENHRY, CDR2 SYGVKD. The V end lost 2 bases, the J end lost 0 bases, and 5 bases lay between the germline ends.

The chain carries TRBV5-5 and TRBJ1-6; 7 bases agree with TRBD1. CDR3 size: 15 residues. The germline V gene encodes CDR1 SGHKS and CDR2 YYEKEE (reference sequence). With V trimmed by 3 bases and J by 10 bases, 10 bases remained unmatched. Here the CDR3 reads CASSSGTALWSPLHF. The CDR3 bases are TGTGCCAGCAGCTCCGGGACAGCACTGTGGTCACCCCTCCACTTT.

The J gene is TRBJ1-1, the V gene TRBV12-3 or TRBV12-4; 8 bases agree with TRBD1. J was trimmed by 6 bases and V by 6 bases; bases with no gene match: 6. The CDR3 covers 13 residues. The CDR3 nucleotides are TGTGCCAGCAGCCTCTACAGGGGGGCTGAAGCTTTCTTT. This translates into CASSLYRGAEAFF.

This chain links TRBV5-1 with TRBJ2-5; TRBD1 or TRBD2 may be the D gene (7 bases each). CDR1 is SGHRS, CDR2 YFSETQ, per germline. V lost 4 bases and J 4 bases, leaving 17 bases between the germline ends. This CDR3 has 15 residues. This CDR3 is CASSQQTGRGETQYF. In nucleotides, the CDR3 is TGCGCCAGCAGCCAACAGACAGGGAGGGGAGAGACCCAGTACTTC. The full variable domain, in which reference TRBV5-1 and TRBJ2-5 provide the parts outside the CDR3, is KAGVTQTPRYLIKTRGQQVTLSCSPISGHRSVSWYQQTPGQGLQFLFEYFSETQRNKGNFPGRFSGRQFSNSRSEMNVSTLELGDSALYLCASSQQTGRGETQYFGPGTRLLVL.

The rearrangement joins TRBV13 to TRBJ2-3, with a possible D match to TRBD2 (5 bases). Deletions cut 3 bases from V and 5 bases from J, with 12 bases between. CDR1 is PRHDT and CDR2 is FYEKMQ in the germline V gene (reference sequence). The CDR3 has 14 residues. The CDR3 coding sequence is TGTGCCAGCAGCTTGGCGGGTCGGGGAGATACGCAGTATTTT. Its protein is CASSLAGRGDTQYF.

The rearrangement joins TRBV29-1 to TRBJ1-1; TRBD1 might be the D (6 bases). The CDR3 is 13 amino acids. Germline CDR1 and CDR2: SQVTM and ANQGSEA. Between the trimmed V and J ends, which lost 6 bases and 5 bases, there was a span of 16 bases. This CDR3 reads CSVEQGYRTEAFF. DNA of the CDR3: TGCAGCGTCGAACAGGGATATAGGACTGAAGCTTTCTTT.

The rearrangement joins TRBV29-1 to TRBJ2-5; TRBD2 aligns across 9 bases. Germline CDR1 and CDR2: SQVTM and ANQGSEA. Germline trimming cut 4 bases from V and 4 bases from J; bases unmatched to any gene: 1. CDR3 length equals 12 residues. The CDR3 is CSVGGGGETQYF. Written as DNA, the CDR3 is TGCAGCGTTGGCGGGGGGGGAGAGACCCAGTACTTC.

This clonotype was seen ten or more times. This chain uses TRBV12-3 or TRBV12-4 with TRBJ2-3; tentatively, D is TRBD1 (6 bases). V was clipped by 5 bases and J by 2 bases, with 14 bases between them. The CDR3 sequence is 15 residues long. CDR3 loop: CASSTPQGFTDTQYF. The CDR3 DNA follows: TGTGCCAGCAGTACCCCACAGGGATTCACAGATACGCAGTATTTT.

This clonotype was detected a few times. The chain employs TRBV20-1 and TRBJ2-6; D remains ambiguous. Germline assignment: CDR1 DFQATT and CDR2 SNEGSKA (reference sequence). Trimming removed 2 bases at V and 0 bases at J, with 14 bases between. The CDR3 is made up of 17 amino acids. In DNA form, the CDR3 reads TGCAGTGCTAGACGGCGCAAAGAGAGCTCTGGGGCCAACGTCCTGACTTTC. It translates to CSARRRKESSGANVLTF.

The rearrangement joins TRBV15 to TRBJ2-7; D is unresolved. Trimming pared 0 bases from V and 4 bases from J, leaving 4 bases between. Germline CDR1 reads LNHNV; CDR2 reads YYDKDF (reference sequence). This CDR3 is built from 12 residues. This CDR3 is CATSRDKYEQYV. CDR3 sequence (DNA): TGTGCCACCAGCAGAGATAAGTACGAGCAGTACGTC.

This clonotype has just a few counts. This rearrangement joins TRBV5-1 to TRBJ2-7; D is perhaps TRBD2 (6 bases). The length of the CDR3 is 15 residues. V shed 1 base and J shed 0 bases, with 11 bases lying between them. The germline V gene has CDR1 SGHRS and CDR2 YFSETQ. This CDR3 is CASSLSSGNSYEQYF. In DNA, the CDR3 is TGCGCCAGCAGCTTGAGTAGCGGAAACTCCTACGAGCAGTACTTC.

This clonotype was detected only a few times. This chain joins TRBV10-3 and TRBJ2-7; D is perhaps TRBD1 (6 bases). Trimming took 1 base from V and 1 from J, leaving 8 bases between them. Germline lookup yields CDR1 ENHRY and CDR2 SYGVKD. The CDR3 is 14 residues long. The CDR3 DNA reads TGTGCCATCAGTGAGTTCACAGGGTCCTACGAGCAGTACTTC. Protein: CAISEFTGSYEQYF.